This T cell receptor (beta chain) was identified in a study of cytomegalovirus exposure and HLA in healthy donors. The assay was immunoSEQ multiplex PCR, and TCRdb's table has in-frame clones only and misses some. Of about 170,000 clones in the sample, under 90% were seen once. The CDR3 has 14 residues. V was trimmed by 5 bases and J by 5 bases, leaving 16 bases between them. Germline CDR1 SNHLY, CDR2 FYNNEI. This chain links TRBV2 with TRBJ2-7, with a weak D call TRBD1 (5 bases). Sequences were obtained from PBMCs. This sequence originates from a woman aged 18-29 years in good health and CMV-seropositive. The CDR3 nucleotides are TGTGCCAGCAGTCCCCAGGGTAGTCTCCACGAGCAGTACTTC. Translated, it gives CASSPQGSLHEQYF.